Following are 19 T cell receptor beta chains from one sample sequenced in a study of T-cell memory formation after mild COVID-19. TCRdb redid the calling of the 5' RACE reads with MiXCR, one entry per CDR3 protein. The profile shows about 400,000 distinct CDR3 sequences, about a sixth of them singletons. Sequenced material: PBMCs or a T cell subset sorted from them (not recorded which). The receptors come from a man between 18 and 29 years old who had mild COVID-19 (a few samples of this study predate the infection). Cell type and time point are not known.

A note on this clonotype: The germline gene is not matched at one end of the junction; a read error may be the cause. The chain couples TRBV5-8 to TRBJ2-7; the D gene is possibly TRBD1 (6 bases). This CDR3 contains 13 residues. Germline V lookup: CDR1 SGHTS, CDR2 YDEGEE. The DNA for the CDR3 is TGTGACAGCAGGGGTGGCTTCCCAAGATTGCAGTACTTC. Translation: CDSRGGFPRLQYF.

J is TRBJ2-1 and V is TRBV6-2 or TRBV6-3, with TRBD1 as a possible D gene (6 bases). V lost 0 bases, J lost 5 bases, and 14 bases lay in between. Germline CDR1 and CDR2: MNHEY and SVGEGT. The CDR3 totals 16 residues. The CDR3 sequence: CASSYSGADPHNEQFF. The CDR3 region has the DNA TGTGCCAGCAGTTACTCGGGGGCAGACCCCCACAATGAGCAGTTCTTC.

This chain joins TRBV23-1 and TRBJ1-2, with D unresolved. TRBV23-1 has ORF status, its function being uncertain. Trimming pared 7 bases from V and 0 bases from J, leaving 18 bases between. The CDR3 is made up of 16 amino acids. For the CDR3, the DNA is TGCGCCAGCACTGGGCCGGGCCTCTTAGCTAACTATGGCTACACCTTC. Translating gives CASTGPGLLANYGYTF.

The chain joins TRBV7-2 to TRBJ2-2; D remains ambiguous. The V gene lost 6 bases and the J gene lost 1 base, with 15 bases spanning the gap. The CDR3 spans 16 residues. Germline V lookup: CDR1 SGHTA, CDR2 FQGNSA. CDR3 nucleotide sequence: TGTGCCAGCAGACCACCCAAATCCGGGAACACCGGGGAGCTGTTTTTT. This sequence encodes CASRPPKSGNTGELFF. The variable domain in full, completed from reference TRBV7-2 and TRBJ2-2, reads GAGVSQSPSNKVTEKGKDVELRCDPISGHTALYWYRQSLGQGLEFLIYFQGNSAPDKSGLPSDRFSAERTGGSVSTLTIQRTQQEDSAVYLCASRPPKSGNTGELFFGEGSRLTVL.

This clonotype was detected only a few times. V usage is TRBV7-8 and J usage is TRBJ2-7; no firm D call. With 1 base removed from V and 2 bases from J, the gap between germline ends came to 9 bases. The CDR3 totals 14 residues. Looked up from germline, CDR1 is SGHVS and CDR2 is FQNEAQ. The CDR3 DNA reads as TGTGCCAGCAGCTTAGGAGACACACCCTACGAGCAGTACTTC. This translates into CASSLGDTPYEQYF.

This clonotype has only a few counts. The V gene is TRBV7-9, the J gene TRBJ2-5; D perhaps matches TRBD1 (5 bases). Trimming removed 1 base from V and 2 bases from J, with 11 bases in between. This CDR3 has 15 amino acids. The germline V gene has CDR1 SEHNR and CDR2 FQNEAQ (reference sequence). Written as DNA, the CDR3 is TGTGCCAGCAGCTTAGGTGGGGCTGGGCAAGAGACCCAGTACTTC. Translation gives CASSLGGAGQETQYF.

CDR3 amino acids: CASRLRDTNTEAFF. The CDR3 nucleotides read TGCGCCAGCAGACTGCGGGACACGAACACTGAAGCTTTCTTT. This rearrangement joins TRBV5-1 to TRBJ1-1; perhaps TRBD1 as D (6 bases). Germline V gene lookup returns CDR1 SGHRS and CDR2 YFSETQ. The ends were cut back, 5 bases at V and 1 base at J, with 12 bases in the middle. The CDR3 has 14 amino acids.

The chain has TRBV12-3 or TRBV12-4 and TRBJ1-5; 7 bases match TRBD1. Trimming at V came to 6 bases and at J to 0 bases, leaving 5 bases not matched to a gene. This CDR3 has 15 amino acids. The CDR3 reads CASRQGFGSNQPQHF. CDR3 DNA: TGTGCCAGCAGACAGGGGTTTGGTAGCAATCAGCCCCAGCATTTT.

The CDR3 DNA follows: TGCGCCAGCAACCGGCGGGGGGAATACAATGAGCAGTTCTTC. Translation: CASNRRGEYNEQFF. The gene calls are TRBV4-1 and TRBJ2-1; 8 bases fit TRBD2. V was clipped by 7 bases and J by 4 bases; unmatched bases: 6. CDR1 and CDR2 (germline): MGHRA, YSYEKL. This CDR3 has 14 residues.

The J gene is TRBJ1-5, the V gene TRBV7-9; 8 bases line up with TRBD1. The germline CDR1 and CDR2 sequences are SEHNR and FQNEAQ (reference sequence). Trimming cost V 4 bases and J 6 bases; bases outside gene matches: 17. The length of the CDR3 is 18 residues. Here the CDR3 DNA reads TGTGCCAGCAGCTATTTGGGGCCTGGACAGGGTATCTCTCAGCCCCAGCATTTT. It yields the protein CASSYLGPGQGISQPQHF.

This clonotype turned up a few times. The V and J genes are TRBV6-1 and TRBJ1-1; D not resolved. This CDR3 is built from 11 residues. Germline V gives CDR1 MNHNS, CDR2 SASEGT. The V and J ends lost 7 bases and 8 bases respectively, with 11 bases between them. The CDR3 loop reads CASKSRREAFF. The CDR3 DNA reads TGTGCCAGCAAATCCCGAAGGGAAGCTTTCTTT.

The rearrangement links TRBV28 to TRBJ1-2; 7 bases align to TRBD1. In germline, CDR1 is MDHEN, CDR2 SYDVKM. Trimming cost V 7 bases and J 6 bases; bases outside gene matches: 5. The CDR3 contains 12 residues. In DNA, the CDR3 is TGTGCCAGCACCCAGGGGACAGATGGCTACACCTTC. Its protein product is CASTQGTDGYTF.

This chain's CDR3 is CASNVAGPYYEQYF. CDR3 DNA sequence: TGTGCCAGCAACGTAGCGGGGCCCTACTACGAGCAGTACTTC. V usage is TRBV7-2 and J usage is TRBJ2-7, with 8 positions matching TRBD2. V lost 7 bases, J lost 3 bases, and 8 bases stayed unmatched. CDR3 length equals 14 residues. Germline CDR1 reads SGHTA; CDR2 reads FQGNSA.

A remark on this clonotype: Sequence at one end of the junction differs from germline and may be a read error. The V call is TRBV27, the J call TRBJ2-1; TRBD2 might be the D (5 bases). This CDR3 comprises 13 residues. From germline, CDR1 is MNHEY and CDR2 SMNVEV (reference sequence). The CDR3 loop reads CASSFTGYNEHFF. DNA for the CDR3: TGTGCCAGCAGTTTCACGGGGTACAATGAGCATTTCTTC.

This clonotype was recorded at least ten times. The V gene is TRBV5-1, the J gene TRBJ2-5; 11 nucleotides line up with TRBD2. Germline values: CDR1 SGHRS, CDR2 YFSETQ. This CDR3 is built from 16 residues. J lost 5 bases, V lost 3 bases, and 9 bases had no gene match. CDR3 region: CASSSGLAATLETQYF. CDR3 in DNA: TGCGCCAGCAGCTCGGGACTAGCGGCGACTCTGGAGACCCAGTACTTC.

This clonotype occurred a few times. The chain couples TRBV4-3 to TRBJ1-3; the D is unclear. CDR1 is LGHNA and CDR2 is YSLEER in the germline V gene. Trimming removed 9 bases from V and 4 bases from J, with 7 bases in between. The CDR3 has 11 amino acids. CDR3 bases: TGCGCCAGGACCCGGGGAAACACCATATATTTT. Encoded protein: CARTRGNTIYF.

The CDR3, as DNA: TGTGCCAGCAGCCTCCAGGGGCTGACCACTGAAGCTTTCTTT. This codes for CASSLQGLTTEAFF. The chain joins TRBV6-5 to TRBJ1-1; D may be TRBD1 (6 bases). Germline V lookup: CDR1 MNHEY, CDR2 SVGAGI. Trimming took 6 bases from V and 4 from J, leaving 15 bases between them. The CDR3 is made up of 14 amino acids.

J is TRBJ1-1 and V is TRBV9, with TRBD1 matching 9 bases. Germline V gives CDR1 SGDLS, CDR2 YYNGEE. The CDR3 runs to 13 residues. Germline trimming cut 7 bases from V and 4 bases from J; bases unmatched to any gene: 5. The CDR3: CASGTGLATEAFF. The CDR3 nucleotides are TGTGCCAGCGGGACAGGGCTTGCCACTGAAGCTTTCTTT.

This sequence joins TRBV9 and TRBJ2-1, with D perhaps matching TRBD1 or TRBD2 (5 bases each). Germline V gene sequence: CDR1 SGDLS, CDR2 YYNGEE. The V end lost 0 bases, the J end lost 0 bases, and 16 bases lay between the germline ends. The CDR3 extends over 18 amino acids. The CDR3 sequence is CASSVAAGSHSSYNEQFF. For the CDR3, the DNA is TGTGCCAGCAGCGTAGCGGCAGGGAGCCATAGCTCCTACAATGAGCAGTTCTTC.